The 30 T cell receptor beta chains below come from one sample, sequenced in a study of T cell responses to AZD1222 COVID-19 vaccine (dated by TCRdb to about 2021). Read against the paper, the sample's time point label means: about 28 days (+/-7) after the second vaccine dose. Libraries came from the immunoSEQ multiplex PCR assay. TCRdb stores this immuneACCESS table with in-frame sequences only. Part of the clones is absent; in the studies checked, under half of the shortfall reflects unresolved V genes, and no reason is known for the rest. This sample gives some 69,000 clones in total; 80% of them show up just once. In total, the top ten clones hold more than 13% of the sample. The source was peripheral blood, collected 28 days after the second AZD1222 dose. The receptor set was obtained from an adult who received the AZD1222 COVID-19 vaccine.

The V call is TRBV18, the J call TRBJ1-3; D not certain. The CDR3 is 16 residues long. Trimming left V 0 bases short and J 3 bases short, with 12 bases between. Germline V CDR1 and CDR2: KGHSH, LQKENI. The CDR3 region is CASSPPNSFYGNTIYF. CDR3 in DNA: TGTGCCAGCTCACCACCGAACAGCTTTTATGGAAACACCATATATTTT. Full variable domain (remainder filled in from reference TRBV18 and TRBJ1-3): NAGVMQNPRHLVRRRGQEARLRCSPMKGHSHVYWYRQLPEEGLKFMVYLQKENIIDESGMPKERFSAEFPKEGPSILRIQQVVRGDSAAYFCASSPPNSFYGNTIYFGEGSWLTVV.

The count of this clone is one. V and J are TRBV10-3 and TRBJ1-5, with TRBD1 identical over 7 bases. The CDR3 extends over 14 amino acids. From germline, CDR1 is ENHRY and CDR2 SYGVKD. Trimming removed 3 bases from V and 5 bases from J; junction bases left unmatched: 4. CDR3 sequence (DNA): TGTGCCATCAGTGACGGGGACAGCTATCAGCCCCAGCATTTT. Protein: CAISDGDSYQPQHF.

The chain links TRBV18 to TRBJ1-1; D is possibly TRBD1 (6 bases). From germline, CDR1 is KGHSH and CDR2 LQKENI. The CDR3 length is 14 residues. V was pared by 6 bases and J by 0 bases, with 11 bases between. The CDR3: CASSRGQLNTEAFF. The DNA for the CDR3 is TGTGCCAGCTCGCGGGGGCAGTTGAACACTGAAGCTTTCTTT.

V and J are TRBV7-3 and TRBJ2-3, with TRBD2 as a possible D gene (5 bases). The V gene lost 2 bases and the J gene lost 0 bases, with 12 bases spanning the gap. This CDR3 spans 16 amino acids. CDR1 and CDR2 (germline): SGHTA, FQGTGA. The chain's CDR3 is CASSLLSGWSTDTQYF. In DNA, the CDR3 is TGTGCCAGCAGCTTACTGTCGGGGTGGAGCACAGATACGCAGTATTTT.

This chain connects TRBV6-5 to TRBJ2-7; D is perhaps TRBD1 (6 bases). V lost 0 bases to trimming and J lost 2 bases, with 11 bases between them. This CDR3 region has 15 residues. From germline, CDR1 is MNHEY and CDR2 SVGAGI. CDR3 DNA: TGTGCCAGCAGTTACTCAGGCAGGGGCGCCTACGAGCAGTACTTC. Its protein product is CASSYSGRGAYEQYF.

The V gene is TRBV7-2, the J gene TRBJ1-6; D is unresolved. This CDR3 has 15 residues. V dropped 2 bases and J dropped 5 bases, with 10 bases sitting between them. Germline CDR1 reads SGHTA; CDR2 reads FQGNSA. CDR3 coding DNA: TGTGCCAGCAGCTTAACCCCTGGGGATAATTCACCCCTCCACTTT. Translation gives CASSLTPGDNSPLHF.

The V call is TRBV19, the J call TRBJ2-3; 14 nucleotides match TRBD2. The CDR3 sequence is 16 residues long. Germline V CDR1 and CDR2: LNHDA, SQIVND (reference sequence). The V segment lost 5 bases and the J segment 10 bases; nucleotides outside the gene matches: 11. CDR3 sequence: CASSLTSGGARAAQYF. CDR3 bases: TGTGCCAGTAGTTTGACTAGCGGGGGGGCCCGCGCGGCGCAGTATTTT. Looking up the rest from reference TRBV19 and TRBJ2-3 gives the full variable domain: DGGITQSPKYLFRKEGQNVTLSCEQNLNHDAMYWYRQDPGQGLRLIYYSQIVNDFQKGDIAEGYSVSREKKESFPLTVTSAQKNPTAFYLCASSLTSGGARAAQYFGPGTRLTVL.

Here the CDR3 DNA reads TGTGCCATCAGTGCCTCCGGGACAGGGTCACCCCTCCACTTT. Its translation: CAISASGTGSPLHF. V and J are TRBV10-3 and TRBJ1-6; 9 nucleotides agree with TRBD1. The V segment lost 4 bases and the J segment 10 bases; nucleotides outside the gene matches: 5. Germline CDR1 ENHRY, CDR2 SYGVKD. CDR3 size: 14 residues.

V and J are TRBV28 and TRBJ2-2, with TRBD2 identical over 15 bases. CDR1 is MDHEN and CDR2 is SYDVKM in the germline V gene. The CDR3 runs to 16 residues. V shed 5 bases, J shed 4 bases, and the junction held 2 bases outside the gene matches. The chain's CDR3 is CASSVGLAGGTGELFF. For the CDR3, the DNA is TGTGCCAGCAGTGTGGGACTAGCGGGGGGCACCGGGGAGCTGTTTTTT. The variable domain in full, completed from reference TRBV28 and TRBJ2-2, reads DVKVTQSSRYLVKRTGEKVFLECVQDMDHENMFWYRQDPGLGLRLIYFSYDVKMKEKGDIPEGYSVSREKKERFSLILESASTNQTSMYLCASSVGLAGGTGELFFGEGSRLTVL.

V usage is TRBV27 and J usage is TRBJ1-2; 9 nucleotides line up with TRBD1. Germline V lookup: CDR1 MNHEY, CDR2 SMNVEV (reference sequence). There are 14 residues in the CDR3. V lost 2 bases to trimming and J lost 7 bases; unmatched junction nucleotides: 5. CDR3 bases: TGTGCCAGCAGTTTAAACAGGGGGCAGGGTGGCTACACCTTC. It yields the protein CASSLNRGQGGYTF.

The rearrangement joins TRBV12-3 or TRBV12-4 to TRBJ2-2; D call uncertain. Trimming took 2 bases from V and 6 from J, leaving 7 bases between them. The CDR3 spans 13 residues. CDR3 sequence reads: CASSLLSPGELFF. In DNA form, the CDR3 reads TGTGCCAGCAGTTTATTAAGCCCCGGGGAGCTGTTTTTT.

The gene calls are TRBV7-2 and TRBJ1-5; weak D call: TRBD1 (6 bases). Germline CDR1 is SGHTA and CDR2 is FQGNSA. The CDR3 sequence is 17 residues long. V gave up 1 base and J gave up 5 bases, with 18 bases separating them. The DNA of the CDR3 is TGTGCCAGCAGCTTAGTGGGGCAGGGGTCTAATTATCAGCCCCAGCATTTT. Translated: CASSLVGQGSNYQPQHF.

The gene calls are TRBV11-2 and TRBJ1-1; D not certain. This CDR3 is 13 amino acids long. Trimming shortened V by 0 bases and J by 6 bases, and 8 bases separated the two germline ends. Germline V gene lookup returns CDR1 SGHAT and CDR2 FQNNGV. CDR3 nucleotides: TGTGCCAGCAGCTTAGAGCCTGGGGCTGAAGCTTTCTTT. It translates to CASSLEPGAEAFF.

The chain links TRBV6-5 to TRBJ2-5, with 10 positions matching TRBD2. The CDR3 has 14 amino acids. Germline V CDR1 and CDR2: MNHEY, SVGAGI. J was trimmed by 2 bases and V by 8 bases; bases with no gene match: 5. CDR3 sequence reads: CASRSGGAQETQYF. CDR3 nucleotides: TGTGCCAGCCGAAGCGGGGGGGCTCAAGAGACCCAGTACTTC.

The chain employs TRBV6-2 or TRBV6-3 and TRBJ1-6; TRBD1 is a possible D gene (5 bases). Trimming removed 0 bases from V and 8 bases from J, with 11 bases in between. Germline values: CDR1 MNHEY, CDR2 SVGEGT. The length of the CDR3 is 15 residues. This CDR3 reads CASSYSQEGHSPLHF. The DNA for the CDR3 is TGTGCCAGCAGTTACTCTCAGGAGGGGCATTCACCCCTCCACTTT.

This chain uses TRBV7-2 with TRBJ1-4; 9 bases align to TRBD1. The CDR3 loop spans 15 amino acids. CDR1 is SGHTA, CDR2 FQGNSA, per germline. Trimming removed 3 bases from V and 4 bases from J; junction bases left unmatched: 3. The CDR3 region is CASSFDRGSNEKLFF. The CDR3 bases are TGTGCCAGCAGCTTCGACAGGGGGAGTAATGAAAAACTGTTTTTT.

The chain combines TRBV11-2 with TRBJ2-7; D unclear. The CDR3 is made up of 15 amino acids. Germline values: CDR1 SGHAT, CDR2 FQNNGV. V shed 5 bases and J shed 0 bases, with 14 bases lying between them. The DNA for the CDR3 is TGTGCCAGCAGCCGAGACATTGCGAGCTCCTACGAGCAGTACTTC. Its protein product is CASSRDIASSYEQYF.

This CDR3 reads CASSPRLPGGYGYTF. The CDR3 nucleotides are TGTGCCAGCAGCCCACGGCTTCCCGGGGGCTATGGCTACACCTTC. The V gene is TRBV7-9, the J gene TRBJ1-2, with a possible D match to TRBD1 (5 bases). V was cut by 5 bases and J by 4 bases, with 17 bases left in between. This CDR3 is built from 15 residues. Germline V lookup: CDR1 SEHNR, CDR2 FQNEAQ (reference sequence).

CDR3 sequence: CARSPQLSTKFF. CDR3 nucleotides: TGTGCCAGAAGCCCACAGCTCAGTACTAAGTTCTTC. This chain joins TRBV7-5 and TRBJ2-1. TRBV7-5 is termed a pseudogene. This CDR3 contains 12 residues.

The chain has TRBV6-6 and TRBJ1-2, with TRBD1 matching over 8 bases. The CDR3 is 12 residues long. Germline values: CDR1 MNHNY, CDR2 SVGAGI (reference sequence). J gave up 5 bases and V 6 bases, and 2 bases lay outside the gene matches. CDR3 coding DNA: TGTGCCAGCAGAGGACAGGGTTATGGCTACACCTTC. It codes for CASRGQGYGYTF.

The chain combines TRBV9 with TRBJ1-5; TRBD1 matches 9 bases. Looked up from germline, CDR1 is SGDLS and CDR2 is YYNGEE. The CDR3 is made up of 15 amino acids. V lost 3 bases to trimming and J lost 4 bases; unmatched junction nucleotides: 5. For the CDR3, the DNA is TGTGCCAGCAGCGGCACAGGGGGCCGGAATCAGCCCCAGCATTTT. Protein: CASSGTGGRNQPQHF.

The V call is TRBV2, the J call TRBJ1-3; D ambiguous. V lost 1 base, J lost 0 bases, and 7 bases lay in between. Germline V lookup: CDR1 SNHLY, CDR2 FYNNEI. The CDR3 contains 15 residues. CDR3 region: CASSEGPLSGNTIYF. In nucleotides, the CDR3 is TGTGCCAGCAGTGAAGGGCCTCTCTCTGGAAACACCATATATTTT. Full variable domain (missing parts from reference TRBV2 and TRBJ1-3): EPEVTQTPSHQVTQMGQEVILRCVPISNHLYFYWYRQILGQKVEFLVSFYNNEISEKSEIFDDQFSVERPDGSNFTLKIRSTKLEDSAMYFCASSEGPLSGNTIYFGEGSWLTVV.

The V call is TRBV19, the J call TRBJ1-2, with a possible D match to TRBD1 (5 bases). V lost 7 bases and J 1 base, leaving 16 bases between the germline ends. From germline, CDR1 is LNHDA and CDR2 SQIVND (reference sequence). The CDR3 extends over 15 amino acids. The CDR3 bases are TGTGCCAGTAATCCCATCATGAGGGGTAACTATGGCTACACCTTC. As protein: CASNPIMRGNYGYTF. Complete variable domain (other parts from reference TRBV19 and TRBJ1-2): DGGITQSPKYLFRKEGQNVTLSCEQNLNHDAMYWYRQDPGQGLRLIYYSQIVNDFQKGDIAEGYSVSREKKESFPLTVTSAQKNPTAFYLCASNPIMRGNYGYTFGSGTRLTVV.

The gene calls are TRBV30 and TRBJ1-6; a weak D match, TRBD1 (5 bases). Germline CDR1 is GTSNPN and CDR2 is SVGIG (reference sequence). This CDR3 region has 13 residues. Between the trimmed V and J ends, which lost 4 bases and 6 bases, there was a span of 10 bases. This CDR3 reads CAWTRAGNSPLHF. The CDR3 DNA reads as TGTGCCTGGACCAGGGCTGGTAATTCACCCCTCCACTTT.

The CDR3 region is CASSIGDTLNQPQHF. The CDR3, as DNA: TGTGCCAGTAGTATAGGGGACACCCTCAATCAGCCCCAGCATTTT. This chain connects TRBV19 to TRBJ1-5, with D maybe TRBD1 (6 bases). CDR3 length: 15 amino acids. V lost 1 base and J 3 bases, leaving 10 bases between the germline ends. Germline CDR1 reads LNHDA; CDR2 reads SQIVND (reference sequence). Looking up the rest from reference TRBV19 and TRBJ1-5 gives the full variable domain: DGGITQSPKYLFRKEGQNVTLSCEQNLNHDAMYWYRQDPGQGLRLIYYSQIVNDFQKGDIAEGYSVSREKKESFPLTVTSAQKNPTAFYLCASSIGDTLNQPQHFGDGTRLSIL.

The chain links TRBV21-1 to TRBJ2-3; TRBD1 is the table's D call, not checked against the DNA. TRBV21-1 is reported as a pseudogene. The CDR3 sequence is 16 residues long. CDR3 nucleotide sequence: TGTGCCAGCAGCAAAGGTTGGGCCCCATCCACAGATACGCAGTATTTT. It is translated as CASSKGWAPSTDTQYF.

This chain's CDR3 is CASNNRDSYGYTF. The CDR3 DNA follows: TGTGCCAGTAACAACCGGGACAGCTATGGCTACACCTTC. V is TRBV19 and J is TRBJ1-2; 7 nucleotides match TRBD1. This CDR3 is 13 amino acids long. After removal of 7 bases from V and 4 bases from J, the junction contained 6 bases not matched to a gene. In germline, CDR1 is LNHDA, CDR2 SQIVND (reference sequence).

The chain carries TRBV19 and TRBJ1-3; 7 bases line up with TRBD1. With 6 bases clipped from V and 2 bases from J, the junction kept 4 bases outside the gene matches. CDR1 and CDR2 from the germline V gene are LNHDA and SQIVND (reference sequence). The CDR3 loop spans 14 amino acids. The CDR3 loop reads CASSMTGTGNTIYF. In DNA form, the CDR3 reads TGTGCCAGTAGCATGACAGGGACTGGAAACACCATATATTTT.

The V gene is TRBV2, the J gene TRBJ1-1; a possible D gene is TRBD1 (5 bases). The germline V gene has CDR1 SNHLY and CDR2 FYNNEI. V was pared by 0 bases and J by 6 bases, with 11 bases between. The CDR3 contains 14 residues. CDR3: CASSEAPGGAEAFF. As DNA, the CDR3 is TGTGCCAGCAGTGAAGCGCCGGGGGGTGCTGAAGCTTTCTTT.

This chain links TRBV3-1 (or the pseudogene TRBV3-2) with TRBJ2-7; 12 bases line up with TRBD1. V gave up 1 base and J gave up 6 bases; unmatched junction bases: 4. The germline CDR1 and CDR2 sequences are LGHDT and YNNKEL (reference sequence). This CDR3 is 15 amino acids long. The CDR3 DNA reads TGTGCCAGCAGCCAAGTGGGACAGGGGGCGGGCGAGCAGTACTTC. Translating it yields CASSQVGQGAGEQYF.